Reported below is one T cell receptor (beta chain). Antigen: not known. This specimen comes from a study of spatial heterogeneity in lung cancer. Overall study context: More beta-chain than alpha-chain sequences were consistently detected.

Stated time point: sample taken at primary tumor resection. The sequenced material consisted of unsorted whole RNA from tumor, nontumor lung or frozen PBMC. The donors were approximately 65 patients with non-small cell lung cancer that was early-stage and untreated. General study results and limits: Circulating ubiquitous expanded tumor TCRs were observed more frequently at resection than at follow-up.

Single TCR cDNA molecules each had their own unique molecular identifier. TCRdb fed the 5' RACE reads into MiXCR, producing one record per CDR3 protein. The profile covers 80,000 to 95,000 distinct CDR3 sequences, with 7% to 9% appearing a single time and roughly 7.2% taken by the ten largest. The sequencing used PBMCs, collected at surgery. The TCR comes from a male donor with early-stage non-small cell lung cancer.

Here the CDR3 reads CASSSDSNEQFF. The CDR3 DNA sequence: TGTGCCAGCAGCTCGGATTCCAATGAGCAGTTCTTC. The chain combines TRBV7-9 with TRBJ2-1; no reliable D call. V was pared by 4 bases and J by 6 bases, with 7 bases between. Looked up from germline, CDR1 is SEHNR and CDR2 is FQNEAQ (reference sequence). CDR3 size: 12 residues.